The clone carrying this T cell receptor beta chain was counted only a few times. This specimen belongs to a study of T cells of healthy individuals. Germline V CDR1 and CDR2: KGHSH, LQKENI. V dropped 6 bases and J dropped 3; count of bases not matched to a gene: 4. The CDR3 totals 14 residues. MiXCR was run by TCRdb on the 5' RACE reads, yielding one entry per CDR3 protein. The sample gives about 96,000 distinct CDR3 sequences, approximately 18% of which show up once; around 6.5% is in the top ten. The sequence came from a human donor in good health. This sequence joins TRBV18 and TRBJ2-7, with 11 bases aligning to TRBD2. CDR3 sequence (DNA): TGTGCCAGCTCCGGGACTAGCGGTCACTACGAGCAGTACTTC. Translated: CASSGTSGHYEQYF. The complete variable domain, with remaining parts taken from reference TRBV18 and TRBJ2-7, reads NAGVMQNPRHLVRRRGQEARLRCSPMKGHSHVYWYRQLPEEGLKFMVYLQKENIIDESGMPKERFSAEFPKEGPSILRIQQVVRGDSAAYFCASSGTSGHYEQYFGPGTRLTVT.